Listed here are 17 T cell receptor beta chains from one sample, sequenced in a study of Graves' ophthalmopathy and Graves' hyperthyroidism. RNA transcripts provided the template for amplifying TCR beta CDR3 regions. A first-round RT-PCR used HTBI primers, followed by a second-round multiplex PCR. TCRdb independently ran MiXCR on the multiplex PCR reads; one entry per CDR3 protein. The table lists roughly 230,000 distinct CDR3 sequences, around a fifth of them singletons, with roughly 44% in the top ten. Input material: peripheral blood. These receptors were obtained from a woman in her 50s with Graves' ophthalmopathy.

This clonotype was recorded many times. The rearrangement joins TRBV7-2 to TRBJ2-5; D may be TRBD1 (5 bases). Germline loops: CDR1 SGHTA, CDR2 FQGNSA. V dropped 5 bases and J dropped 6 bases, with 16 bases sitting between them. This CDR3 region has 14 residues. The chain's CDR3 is CASSAYAGPKTQYF. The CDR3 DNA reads TGTGCCAGCAGCGCTTATGCAGGGCCGAAGACCCAGTACTTC. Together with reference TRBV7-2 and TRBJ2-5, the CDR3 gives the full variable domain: GAGVSQSPSNKVTEKGKDVELRCDPISGHTALYWYRQSLGQGLEFLIYFQGNSAPDKSGLPSDRFSAERTGGSVSTLTIQRTQQEDSAVYLCASSAYAGPKTQYFGPGTRLLVL.

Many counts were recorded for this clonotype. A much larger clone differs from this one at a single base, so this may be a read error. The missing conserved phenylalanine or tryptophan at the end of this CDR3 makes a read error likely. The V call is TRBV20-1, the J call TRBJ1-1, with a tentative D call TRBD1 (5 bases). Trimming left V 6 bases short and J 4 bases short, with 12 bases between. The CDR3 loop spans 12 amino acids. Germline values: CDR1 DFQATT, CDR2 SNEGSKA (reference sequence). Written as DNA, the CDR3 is TGCAGTGCCGAGGTGGGACTCACTGAAGCTTTCTCT. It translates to CSAEVGLTEAFS.

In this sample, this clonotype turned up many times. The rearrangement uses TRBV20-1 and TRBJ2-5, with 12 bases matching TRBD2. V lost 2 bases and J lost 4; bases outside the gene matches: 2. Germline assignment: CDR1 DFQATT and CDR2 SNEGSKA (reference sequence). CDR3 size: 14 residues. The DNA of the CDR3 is TGCAGTGCTAGACCTAGCGGGAGGGGAGAGACCCAGTACTTC. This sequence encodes CSARPSGRGETQYF.

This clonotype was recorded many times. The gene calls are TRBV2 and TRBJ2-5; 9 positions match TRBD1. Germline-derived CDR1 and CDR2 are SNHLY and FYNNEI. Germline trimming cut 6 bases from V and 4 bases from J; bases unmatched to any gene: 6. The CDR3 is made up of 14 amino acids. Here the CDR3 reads CASRGTGGPETQYF. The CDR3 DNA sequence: TGTGCCAGCAGAGGAACAGGGGGCCCAGAGACCCAGTACTTC. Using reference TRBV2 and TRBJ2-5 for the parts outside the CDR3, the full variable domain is EPEVTQTPSHQVTQMGQEVILRCVPISNHLYFYWYRQILGQKVEFLVSFYNNEISEKSEIFDDQFSVERPDGSNFTLKIRSTKLEDSAMYFCASRGTGGPETQYFGPGTRLLVL.

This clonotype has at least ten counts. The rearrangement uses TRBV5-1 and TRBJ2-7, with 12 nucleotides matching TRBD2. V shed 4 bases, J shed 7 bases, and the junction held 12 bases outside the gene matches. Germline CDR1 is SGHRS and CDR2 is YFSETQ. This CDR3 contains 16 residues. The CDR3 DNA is TGCGCCAGCAGCAACGAGGGGAGACTAGCGGGAGATGAGCAGTACTTC. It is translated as CASSNEGRLAGDEQYF.

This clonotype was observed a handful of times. The CDR3 protein is CAWSPWTSGAYEQYF. In DNA form, the CDR3 reads TGTGCCTGGAGCCCTTGGACTAGCGGTGCCTACGAGCAGTACTTC. This chain uses TRBV30 with TRBJ2-7; TRBD2 matches 10 bases. The CDR3 runs to 15 residues. The germline CDR1 and CDR2 sequences are GTSNPN and SVGIG (reference sequence). V shed 3 bases, J shed 2 bases, and the junction held 7 bases outside the gene matches.

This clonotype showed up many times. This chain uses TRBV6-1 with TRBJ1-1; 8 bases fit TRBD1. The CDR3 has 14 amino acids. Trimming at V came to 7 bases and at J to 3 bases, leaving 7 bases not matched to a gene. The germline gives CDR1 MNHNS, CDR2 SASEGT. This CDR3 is CASILQGDYTEAFF. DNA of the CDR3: TGTGCCAGCATCTTACAGGGGGATTACACTGAAGCTTTCTTT.

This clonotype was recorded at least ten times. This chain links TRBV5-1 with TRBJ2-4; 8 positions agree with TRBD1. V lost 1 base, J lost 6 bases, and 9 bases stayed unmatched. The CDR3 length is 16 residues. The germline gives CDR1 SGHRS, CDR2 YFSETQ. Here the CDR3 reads CASSLQGQGRGNIQYF. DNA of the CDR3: TGCGCCAGCAGCTTGCAAGGACAGGGTCGTGGAAACATTCAGTACTTC.

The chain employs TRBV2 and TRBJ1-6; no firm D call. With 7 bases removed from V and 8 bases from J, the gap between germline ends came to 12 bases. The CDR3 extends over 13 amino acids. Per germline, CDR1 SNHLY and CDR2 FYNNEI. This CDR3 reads CASMKDSDSPLHF. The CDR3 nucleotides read TGTGCCAGCATGAAGGATTCGGATTCACCCCTCCACTTT.

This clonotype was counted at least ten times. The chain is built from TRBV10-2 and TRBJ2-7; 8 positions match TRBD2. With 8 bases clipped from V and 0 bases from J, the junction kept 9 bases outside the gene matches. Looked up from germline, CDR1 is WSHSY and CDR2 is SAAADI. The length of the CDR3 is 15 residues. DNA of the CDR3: TGCGCCAGCTCCTTTAGCGGGGCCAACTCCTACGAGCAGTACTTC. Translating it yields CASSFSGANSYEQYF.

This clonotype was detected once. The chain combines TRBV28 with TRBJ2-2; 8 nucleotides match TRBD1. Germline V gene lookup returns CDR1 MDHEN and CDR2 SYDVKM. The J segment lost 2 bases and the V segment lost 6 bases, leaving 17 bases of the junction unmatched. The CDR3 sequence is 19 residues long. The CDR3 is CASRSADRGAGTNTGELFF. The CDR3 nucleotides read TGTGCCAGCAGATCAGCCGACAGGGGCGCTGGAACAAACACCGGGGAGCTGTTTTTT.

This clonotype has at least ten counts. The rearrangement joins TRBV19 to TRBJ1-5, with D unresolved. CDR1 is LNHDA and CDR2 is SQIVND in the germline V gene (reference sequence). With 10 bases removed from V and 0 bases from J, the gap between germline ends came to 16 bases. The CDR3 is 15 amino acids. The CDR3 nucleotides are TGTGCCACTAAGGAAATGGATTATAGCAATCAGCCCCAGCATTTT. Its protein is CATKEMDYSNQPQHF.

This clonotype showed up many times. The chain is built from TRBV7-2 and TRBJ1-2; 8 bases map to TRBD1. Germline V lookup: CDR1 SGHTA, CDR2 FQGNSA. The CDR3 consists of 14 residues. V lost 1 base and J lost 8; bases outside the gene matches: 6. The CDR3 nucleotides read TGTGCCAGCAGCTTAGGGACAGGGCTCGGGGGCTACACCTTC. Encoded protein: CASSLGTGLGGYTF.

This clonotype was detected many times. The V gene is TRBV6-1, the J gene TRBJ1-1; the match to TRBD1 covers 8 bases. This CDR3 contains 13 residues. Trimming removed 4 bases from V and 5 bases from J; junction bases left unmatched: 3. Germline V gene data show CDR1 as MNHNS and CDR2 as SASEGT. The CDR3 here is CASSGTGQTEAFF. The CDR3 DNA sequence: TGTGCCAGCAGTGGGACAGGGCAAACTGAAGCTTTCTTT.

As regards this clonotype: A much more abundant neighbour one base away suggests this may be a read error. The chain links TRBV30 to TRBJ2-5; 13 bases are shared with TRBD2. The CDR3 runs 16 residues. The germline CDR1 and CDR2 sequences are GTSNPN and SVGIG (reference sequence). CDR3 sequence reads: CARSPGLAGVRETQYF. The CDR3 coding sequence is TGTGCCCGGAGTCCTGGACTAGCGGGAGTGAGGGAGACCCAGTACTTC.

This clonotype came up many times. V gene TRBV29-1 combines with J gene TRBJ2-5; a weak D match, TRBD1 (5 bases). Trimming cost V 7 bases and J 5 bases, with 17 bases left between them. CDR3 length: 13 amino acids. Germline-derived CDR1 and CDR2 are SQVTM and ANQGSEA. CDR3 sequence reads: CSAEPGLKETQYF. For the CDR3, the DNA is TGCAGCGCCGAGCCAGGGTTAAAGGAGACCCAGTACTTC.

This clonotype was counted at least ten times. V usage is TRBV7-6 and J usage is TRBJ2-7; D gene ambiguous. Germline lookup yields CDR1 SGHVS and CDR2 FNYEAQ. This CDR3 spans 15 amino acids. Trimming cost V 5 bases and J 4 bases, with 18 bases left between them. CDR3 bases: TGTGCCAGCAGCCCCTCCGGGCGGAGCACTTACGAGCAGTACTTC. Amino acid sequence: CASSPSGRSTYEQYF.